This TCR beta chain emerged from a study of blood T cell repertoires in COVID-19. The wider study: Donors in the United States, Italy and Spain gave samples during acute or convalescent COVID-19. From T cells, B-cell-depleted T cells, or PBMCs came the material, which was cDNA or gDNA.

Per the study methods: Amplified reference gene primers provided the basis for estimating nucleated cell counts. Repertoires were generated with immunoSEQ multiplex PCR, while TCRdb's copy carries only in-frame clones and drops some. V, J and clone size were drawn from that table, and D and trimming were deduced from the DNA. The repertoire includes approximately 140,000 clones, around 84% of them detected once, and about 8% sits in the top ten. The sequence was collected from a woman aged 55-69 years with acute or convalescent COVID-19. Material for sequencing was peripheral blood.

CDR3 in amino acids: CATSDVDRVGGQYF. In nucleotides, the CDR3 is TGTGCCACCAGTGATGTGGACAGGGTGGGCGGGCAGTACTTC. The chain recombines TRBV24-1 with TRBJ2-7, with 8 nucleotides matching TRBD1. Germline V gene lookup returns CDR1 KGHDR and CDR2 SFDVKD. The junction had 9 bases not matched to a gene; V was cut back by 3 bases and J by 9 bases. The CDR3 runs to 14 residues.